The clone carrying this T cell receptor beta chain appeared a single time. This sample is part of a study of blood T cell repertoires in COVID-19. Study context: T cells, B-cell-depleted T cells, or PBMCs supplied cDNA or gDNA.

The V and J ends lost 6 bases and 13 bases respectively, with 13 bases between them. The CDR3 runs 12 residues. Germline V gene sequence: CDR1 SEHNR, CDR2 FQNEAQ (reference sequence). Which cohort a participant joined came from the clinical history participants gave. Repertoires were generated with immunoSEQ multiplex PCR, while TCRdb's copy carries only in-frame clones and drops some. The table lists some 180,000 clones, roughly 84% of them singletons. The clonotype was recovered from a woman aged 25 to 39 who had been exposed to COVID-19. The sample comprised PBMCs or T cells enriched from blood (not recorded which). The J gene is TRBJ1-6, the V gene TRBV7-9, with unresolved D. CDR3 DNA sequence: TGTGCCAGCAGACTAACGGTGGGTCCCCTCCACTTT. It specifies CASRLTVGPLHF.